Included here is one T cell receptor beta chain sequence, with context. Its binding antigen is unknown. No clone much larger than this one lies a single base away; base qualities are absent. The immunoSEQ assay at survey resolution was applied to genomic DNA for sequencing of TCRbeta rearrangements. The study's own analysis went as follows. In the TCR sequencing data, the smallest productive clonotype frequency that could be detected was 2.59 x 10-5. Analyses included only productive TCRbeta rearrangements, meaning complete and in-frame sequences. Clonality for each sample was calculated as Simpson clonality in the immunoSEQ Analyzer version 3.0. Clones were binned by frequency as very rare, small, medium, large (1-20%) or hyperexpanded (>20%). Generation probabilities were estimated with OLGA 1.2.3, V-gene circos plots were generated with VDJtools, specificities were searched for in VDJdb, and CDR3 motifs were identified with GLIPH. What TCRdb holds here is the immuneACCESS table cut down to in-frame rearrangements. Part of the clones is not present; checked against another copy, under half of the missing clones reflect an unresolved V gene, and the others are unexplained. Clonal size and the V and J genes are those of that table, whereas D and trimming came from the DNA. This sample gives around 20,000 clones in total; 75% of them show up just once. Less than 5% of the sample comes from the top ten.

The healthy control group was made up of a few dozen blood donors, and the Finnish Red Cross blood service supplied their buffy coats. All TCR-sequenced material derived from peripheral blood: patient blood samples and healthy donor buffy coats. Ficoll-Hypaque gradient centrifugation was used to isolate peripheral blood mononuclear cells. CD4+ cells were magnetically purified from the buffy coats of healthy controls. Genomic DNA was extracted with the Gentra Puregene Cell and Tissue kit and quantified on a Qubit 2.0 fluorometer. The source of the sample is a study of STAT5B mutations in CD4+ large granular lymphocyte leukemia (dated by TCRdb to about 2022). Regarding the research as a whole: Among the healthy controls, the CDR3 'QG' motif was associated with a particular HLA allele. The TCRbeta repertoires of CD4+ T-cell large granular lymphocyte leukemia patients were compared with the TCRbeta repertoires of healthy blood donors. Flow cytometry on FACSCanto II or FACSVerse confirmed that purified fractions exceeded 95% purity among lymphocytes. The paper's findings and limits, for the study overall: Enrichment of TRBV06-family usage was observed among the top patient clones (8/27) relative to healthy controls (2/35). CD4-sorted patient repertoires appeared more clonal than healthy CD4+ repertoires, and this difference persisted after removing the putative leukemic clones. Main leukemic clonotypes were private to each patient, although roughly 26% appeared at low frequency in other patients' non-leukemic repertoires. The data were not HLA-matched, and the relatively small sample size could explain the higher clonality seen in CD4+ compared with CD8+ T-LGLL.

There are 14 amino acids in the CDR3, from cysteine to phenylalanine inclusive. CDR3 DNA only is kept here, 42 bases in frame from base 1. At the junction V is shortened by 2 bases and J by 3 bases; bases outside the gene matches: 3. Sequences MNHNS (CDR1) and SASEGT (CDR2) are obtained from the germline V gene. The sequencing input was CD4+ T cells from blood buffy coats. This clonotype was sampled from a human donor in good health. The chain couples TRBV6-1 to TRBJ1-1; the central 7 bases match TRBD1. DNA sequence: TGTGCCAGCAGTGAACAGGGACAGTACACTGAAGCTTTCTTT. It specifies CASSEQGQYTEAFF.